Included here is one TCR beta chain sequence, with context. Healthy Caucasians from Russia aged roughly 6 to 95 served as donors. The data originate from a study of blood T cells in healthy people across ages. A second PCR, run for about 7 to 11 cycles, used a sample-barcoded 5' primer plus a J-beta primer mix. One entry per CDR3 protein, called by TCRdb with MiXCR from the 5' RACE reads. The sample carries about 1.8 million distinct CDR3 sequences, less than 50% recorded once. This CDR3 has 14 amino acids. CDR1 SGHDN and CDR2 FVKESK come from the germline V gene. Source material: blood. The chain is built from TRBV14 and TRBJ2-4; D is perhaps TRBD2 (5 bases). The DNA end is more similar to TRBJ2-7, so the J call may be wrong. The clonotype was recovered from a woman in her thirties or forties in good health. The CDR3 is CASSLEWESGEQYF. As DNA, the CDR3 is TGTGCCAGCAGCCTAGAGTGGGAGTCTGGCGAGCAGTACTTC.